This T cell receptor (beta chain) was captured by sequencing in a study of T cells in Graves' hyperthyroidism and ophthalmopathy. On the study more broadly: Once the initial diagnosis was made, peripheral blood was obtained before any treatment.

In the case of this clonotype: The antigen is undetermined.

Template material for amplifying TCR beta CDR3 regions consisted of RNA transcripts. HTBI primers were employed in a first-round RT-PCR of the TCR CDR3. TCRdb redid the calling of the multiplex PCR reads with MiXCR, one entry per CDR3 protein. The sample contains 350,000 or so distinct CDR3 sequences, around 23% of which appear only once. Not enrolled were patients with uncontrolled infection, other autoimmune disease, pregnancy or lactation. Germline-derived CDR1 and CDR2 are SGHAT and FQNNGV. The CDR3 is 15 amino acids. Deletions cut 0 bases from V and 4 bases from J, with 12 bases between. Study conclusions and caveats: Most expanded thyroid clonotypes above 0.001 also appeared in blood.

Source material: blood. The gene calls are TRBV11-2 and TRBJ1-2; a weak D match, TRBD1 (5 bases). The source of this sequence is a woman aged 50 to 65 with Graves' hyperthyroidism. CDR3 region: CASSLDSAGTYGYTF. CDR3 DNA: TGTGCCAGCAGCTTAGATTCGGCGGGGACCTATGGCTACACCTTC.